This TCR beta chain was identified in a study of immune evolution from preneoplasia to lung adenocarcinoma. The V and J ends lost 5 bases and 8 bases respectively, with 21 bases between them. The CDR3 has 15 residues. Germline CDR1 is SGHTA and CDR2 is FQGTGA. Two lung cancer pathologists independently confirmed each histologic diagnosis. Generated by immunoSEQ multiplex PCR, the TCRdb table keeps only in-frame clones and is missing some. Counted here are more than 9,000 clones, roughly 82% occurring once; the ten biggest clones make up less than 3.5%. This TCR was recovered from a person between 65 and 80 years old with lung adenocarcinoma. The sample was FFPE minimally invasive lung adenocarcinoma tissue. The J gene is TRBJ1-1, the V gene TRBV7-3, with a weak D call TRBD1 (5 bases). The DNA of the CDR3 is TGTGCCAGCAGCCAATTCCGGGGCCCCACTGTGGAAGCTTTCTTT. Translation gives CASSQFRGPTVEAFF.